A single sample gave rise to the 28 T cell receptor beta chains below, sequenced in a study of T-cell memory formation after mild COVID-19. TCRdb reanalysed the 5' RACE reads using MiXCR and keeps one entry per CDR3 protein. The sample lists around 390,000 distinct CDR3 sequences, about a sixth occurring once. Sequencing input: PBMCs or a T cell subset sorted from them (not recorded which). These receptors were taken from a man younger than 35 who had mild COVID-19 (a few samples of this study predate the infection). Cell type and time point are not known.

The chain is built from TRBV20-1 and TRBJ1-1, with 8 positions matching TRBD1. Germline loops: CDR1 DFQATT, CDR2 SNEGSKA (reference sequence). The ends lost 5 bases at V and 9 bases at J; junction bases unmatched: 11. The CDR3 is 13 amino acids. CDR3 protein: CSARLSTGDKAFF. CDR3 coding DNA: TGCAGTGCTCGATTATCGACAGGGGATAAAGCTTTCTTT.

The CDR3 loop is CATSDFLNSVNTEAFF. The CDR3 DNA reads as TGTGCCACCAGTGATTTCTTAAACTCGGTGAACACTGAAGCTTTCTTT. This chain joins TRBV24-1 and TRBJ1-1; D gene uncertain. This CDR3 region has 16 residues. Germline values: CDR1 KGHDR, CDR2 SFDVKD. The germline V and J ends were trimmed by 1 base and 0 bases, with 11 bases remaining between them.

Only a few counts were recorded for this clonotype. CDR3 sequence: CASSPRAVLNYGYTF. In DNA, the CDR3 is TGTGCCAGCTCACCACGGGCAGTGCTTAACTATGGCTACACCTTC. The V gene is TRBV18, the J gene TRBJ1-2; D unresolved. CDR1 is KGHSH, CDR2 LQKENI, per germline. The CDR3 consists of 15 residues. With 1 base removed from V and 1 base from J, the gap between germline ends came to 10 bases.

The chain joins TRBV6-2 or TRBV6-3 to TRBJ2-1; no firm D call. V lost 4 bases to trimming and J lost 8 bases, with 3 bases between them. Germline-derived CDR1 and CDR2 are MNHEY and SVGEGT. This CDR3 comprises 10 residues. Here the CDR3 DNA reads TGTGCCAGCAGTTCTCATGAGCAGTTCTTC. This encodes CASSSHEQFF.

This clonotype was observed a few times. This rearrangement joins TRBV7-9 to TRBJ2-7, with D perhaps TRBD1 (5 bases). Trimming took 2 bases from V and 5 from J, leaving 10 bases between them. The CDR3 contains 13 residues. CDR1 and CDR2 from the germline V gene are SEHNR and FQNEAQ (reference sequence). CDR3 coding DNA: TGTGCCAGCAGCTTATCAGGGAAGGACGAGCAGTACTTC. It yields the protein CASSLSGKDEQYF.

This clonotype appeared many times. This chain joins TRBV5-1 and TRBJ2-7; D is perhaps TRBD2 (6 bases). CDR1 SGHRS and CDR2 YFSETQ come from the germline V gene. V was cut by 4 bases and J by 1 base, with 6 bases left in between. The length of the CDR3 is 12 residues. In nucleotides, the CDR3 is TGCGCCAGCAGCGGGGGGTCCTACGAGCAGTACTTC. Protein product: CASSGGSYEQYF.

This clonotype has a handful of counts. The rearrangement uses TRBV28 and TRBJ1-1; 9 bases map to TRBD1. Per the germline V gene, CDR1 is MDHEN and CDR2 is SYDVKM. V lost 1 base to trimming and J lost 5 bases; unmatched junction nucleotides: 5. This CDR3 has 15 amino acids. The CDR3 nucleotides are TGTGCCAGCAGTTTATCCAGACAGGGGGGGACTGAAGCTTTCTTT. This encodes CASSLSRQGGTEAFF.

V and J are TRBV7-9 and TRBJ1-2, with 7 bases matching TRBD1. CDR3 length: 15 amino acids. Looked up from germline, CDR1 is SEHNR and CDR2 is FQNEAQ (reference sequence). With V trimmed by 8 bases and J by 1 base, 10 bases remained unmatched. CDR3 protein: CASQPWDSFNYGYTF. For the CDR3, the DNA is TGTGCCAGCCAGCCCTGGGACAGCTTTAACTATGGCTACACCTTC.

The chain uses TRBV7-9 and TRBJ1-5; the D gene is possibly TRBD1 (6 bases). Trimming shortened V by 5 bases and J by 7 bases, and 12 bases separated the two germline ends. The CDR3 is 13 amino acids. The germline CDR1 and CDR2 sequences are SEHNR and FQNEAQ (reference sequence). CDR3 sequence: CASSRGGRQPQHF. In DNA form, the CDR3 reads TGTGCCAGCAGCCGAGGGGGGCGACAGCCCCAGCATTTT.

This chain links TRBV10-3 with TRBJ1-1; 7 nucleotides match TRBD1. CDR3 length: 12 amino acids. CDR1 and CDR2 (germline): ENHRY, SYGVKD. V trimming: 3 bases; J trimming: 11 bases; junction bases outside the gene matches: 6. CDR3 sequence: CAISDPNRGAFF. CDR3 sequence (DNA): TGTGCCATCAGTGACCCGAACAGGGGCGCTTTCTTT.

The chain couples TRBV12-3 or TRBV12-4 to TRBJ1-2, with 7 bases that match TRBD1. J gave up 9 bases and V 7 bases, and 14 bases lay outside the gene matches. CDR3 size: 14 residues. The CDR3 sequence is CASTSFRDSRRYTF. CDR3 sequence (DNA): TGTGCCAGCACCTCATTCCGGGACAGTCGACGCTACACCTTC.

This clonotype was counted a few times. This chain connects TRBV30 to TRBJ2-5; 9 bases map to TRBD1. This CDR3 comprises 16 residues. Germline assignment: CDR1 GTSNPN and CDR2 SVGIG (reference sequence). V shed 4 bases, J shed 7 bases, and the junction held 16 bases outside the gene matches. The CDR3 DNA is TGTGCCTGGATAAAGAGGGAGACAGGGGGTCTGCGGACCCAGTACTTC. Residues: CAWIKRETGGLRTQYF.

This clonotype was recorded a few times. This sequence joins TRBV6-5 and TRBJ1-1; D unresolved. V was cut by 6 bases and J by 10 bases, with 21 bases left in between. CDR1 is MNHEY, CDR2 SVGAGI, per germline. The CDR3 extends over 14 amino acids. The CDR3 coding sequence is TGTGCCAGCAGCCCACGCTCAAAACACCTCGGAGCTTTCTTT. This sequence encodes CASSPRSKHLGAFF.

V usage is TRBV10-2 and J usage is TRBJ2-7; 10 bases match TRBD1. V lost 5 bases and J lost 5; bases outside the gene matches: 9. The CDR3 sequence is 15 residues long. Germline values: CDR1 WSHSY, CDR2 SAAADI. CDR3 nucleotide sequence: TGCGCCAGCAGTAACTCGGGACAGGGGTACCACGAGCAGTACTTC. The encoded protein is CASSNSGQGYHEQYF.

This clonotype was observed a handful of times. This sequence joins TRBV7-9 and TRBJ1-6; weak D call: TRBD1 (5 bases). Germline values: CDR1 SEHNR, CDR2 FQNEAQ (reference sequence). CDR3 length: 15 residues. Trimming removed 2 bases from V and 8 bases from J, with 13 bases in between. The CDR3 DNA reads TGTGCCAGCAGCTTAAGGGACGGGGCGGATTCACCCCTCCACTTT. It yields the protein CASSLRDGADSPLHF.

V is TRBV20-1 and J is TRBJ1-1; 7 bases are a match to TRBD1. This CDR3 has 13 amino acids. Trimming removed 3 bases from V and 5 bases from J; junction bases left unmatched: 6. Germline CDR1 DFQATT, CDR2 SNEGSKA (reference sequence). The CDR3 bases are TGCAGTGCTAGCAGTACAGGGGAAACTGAAGCTTTCTTT. Translation gives CSASSTGETEAFF.

The chain joins TRBV9 to TRBJ1-3, with D maybe TRBD1 (6 bases). CDR1 and CDR2 from the germline V gene are SGDLS and YYNGEE. V lost 2 bases to trimming and J lost 11 bases, with 17 bases between them. The CDR3 extends over 14 amino acids. CDR3 residues: CASSVGDSGQAIYF. For the CDR3, the DNA is TGTGCCAGCAGCGTGGGGGACTCGGGACAAGCCATATATTTT. Filled out from reference TRBV9 and TRBJ1-3, the complete variable domain reads DSGVTQTPKHLITATGQRVTLRCSPRSGDLSVYWYQQSLDQGLQFLIQYYNGEERAKGNILERFSAQQFPDLHSELNLSSLELGDSALYFCASSVGDSGQAIYFGEGSWLTVV.

The rearrangement joins TRBV12-3 or TRBV12-4 to TRBJ2-5, with 10 bases lining up with TRBD2. V lost 8 bases to trimming and J lost 2 bases; unmatched junction nucleotides: 8. This CDR3 contains 15 residues. CDR3 in amino acids: CASQPQLAGQETQYF. The CDR3 DNA reads TGTGCCAGCCAACCCCAACTAGCGGGGCAAGAGACCCAGTACTTC.

V and J are TRBV20-1 and TRBJ2-1; D not certain. CDR1 is DFQATT and CDR2 is SNEGSKA in the germline V gene (reference sequence). The V end was cut by 0 bases, the J end by 8 bases, with 23 bases between. This CDR3 is built from 17 residues. CDR3: CSAREDGDPGWAYEQFF. The CDR3, as DNA: TGCAGTGCTAGAGAAGACGGCGACCCCGGGTGGGCATATGAGCAGTTCTTC.

This clonotype was seen more than once but under ten times. The chain links TRBV4-2 to TRBJ2-3; D is unresolved. CDR3 size: 15 residues. Trimming took off 0 bases at V and 3 bases at J, with 10 bases between the two ends. Looked up from germline, CDR1 is LGHNA and CDR2 is YNFKEQ. CDR3 protein: CASSQDFPGTDTQYF. In nucleotides, the CDR3 is TGTGCCAGCAGCCAAGATTTTCCCGGGACAGATACGCAGTATTTT.

This clonotype was seen at least ten times. The V call is TRBV12-3 or TRBV12-4, the J call TRBJ2-1, with D unclear. The CDR3 covers 12 residues. The V end lost 1 base, the J end lost 10 bases, and 8 bases lay between the germline ends. The CDR3 DNA reads as TGTGCCAGCAGTTTAGGATTGACAGAGCAGTTCTTC. It translates to CASSLGLTEQFF.

This clonotype was detected a few times. The chain carries TRBV18 and TRBJ1-1, with D perhaps TRBD1 (6 bases). This CDR3 has 13 amino acids. V was shortened by 9 bases and J by 4 bases, with 15 bases between the two germline ends. Looked up from germline, CDR1 is KGHSH and CDR2 is LQKENI. The CDR3 spells CASSKGGSTEAFF. The CDR3, as DNA: TGTGCCAGTTCAAAGGGGGGCAGCACTGAAGCTTTCTTT.

This chain connects TRBV14 to TRBJ2-4; tentatively, D is TRBD1 (5 bases). The germline V gene has CDR1 SGHDN and CDR2 FVKESK. This CDR3 has 14 amino acids. V was shortened by 0 bases and J by 4 bases, with 7 bases between the two germline ends. The CDR3 sequence: CASSQEKGKNIQYF. Here the CDR3 DNA reads TGTGCCAGCAGCCAAGAGAAGGGGAAAAACATTCAGTACTTC.

This clonotype has only a few counts. The rearrangement joins TRBV12-3 or TRBV12-4 to TRBJ2-5; 7 nucleotides agree with TRBD1. The CDR3 contains 14 residues. V was clipped by 6 bases and J by 5 bases; unmatched bases: 9. CDR3 nucleotide sequence: TGTGCCAGCAGCCCAGGGGGAGAACCGGAGACCCAGTACTTC. Protein sequence: CASSPGGEPETQYF.

A few counts support this clonotype. The chain joins TRBV7-2 to TRBJ2-1, with TRBD1 identical over 10 bases. With 5 bases clipped from V and 0 bases from J, the junction kept 10 bases outside the gene matches. CDR1 is SGHTA and CDR2 is FQGNSA in the germline V gene. This CDR3 spans 18 amino acids. CDR3: CASSPRTGGQSSYNEQFF. The CDR3 nucleotides are TGTGCCAGCAGCCCACGGACAGGGGGTCAGAGCTCCTACAATGAGCAGTTCTTC.

The chain combines TRBV28 with TRBJ2-7; 7 bases map to TRBD2. Looked up from germline, CDR1 is MDHEN and CDR2 is SYDVKM. V shed 8 bases, J shed 3 bases, and the junction held 4 bases outside the gene matches. This CDR3 spans 12 amino acids. CDR3 sequence (DNA): TGTGCCAGCGGGAGGGGTTACTACGAGCAGTACTTC. Protein sequence: CASGRGYYEQYF.

This clonotype has a handful of counts. The chain combines TRBV5-1 with TRBJ2-5; tentative D call: TRBD2 (6 bases). The ends were cut back, 7 bases at V and 5 bases at J, with 18 bases in the middle. The CDR3 has 14 amino acids. The germline V gene encodes CDR1 SGHRS and CDR2 YFSETQ. The CDR3 nucleotides read TGCGCCAGCCGTGGCCACTCGGAGGGTGAGACCCAGTACTTC. It is translated as CASRGHSEGETQYF.

This chain links TRBV11-2 with TRBJ2-1; 7 nucleotides agree with TRBD1. The CDR3 consists of 14 residues. After removal of 5 bases from V and 7 bases from J, the junction contained 8 bases not matched to a gene. CDR1 is SGHAT and CDR2 is FQNNGV in the germline V gene. CDR3 in amino acids: CASSLNRGGNEQFF. The CDR3 DNA reads TGTGCCAGCAGCCTAAACAGGGGCGGGAATGAGCAGTTCTTC.